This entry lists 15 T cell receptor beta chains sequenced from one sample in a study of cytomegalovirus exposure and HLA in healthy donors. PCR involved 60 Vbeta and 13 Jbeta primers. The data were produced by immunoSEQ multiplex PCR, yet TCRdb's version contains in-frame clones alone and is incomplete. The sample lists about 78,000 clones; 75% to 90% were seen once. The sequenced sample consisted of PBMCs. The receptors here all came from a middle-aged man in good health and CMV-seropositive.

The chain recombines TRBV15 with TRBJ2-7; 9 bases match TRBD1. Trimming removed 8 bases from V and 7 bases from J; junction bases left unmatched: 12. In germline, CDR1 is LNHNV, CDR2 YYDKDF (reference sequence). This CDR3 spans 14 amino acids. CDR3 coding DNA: TGTGCCACCGGGCAGGACAGGGGTATTCGGGAGCAGTACTTC. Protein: CATGQDRGIREQYF.

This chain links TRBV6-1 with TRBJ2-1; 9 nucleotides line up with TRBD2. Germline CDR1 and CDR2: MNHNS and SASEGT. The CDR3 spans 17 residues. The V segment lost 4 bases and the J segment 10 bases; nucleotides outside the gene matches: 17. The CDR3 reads CASSASRLAGSSGEQFF. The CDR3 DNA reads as TGTGCCAGCAGTGCGTCTCGGCTAGCGGGATCCTCTGGGGAGCAGTTCTTC.

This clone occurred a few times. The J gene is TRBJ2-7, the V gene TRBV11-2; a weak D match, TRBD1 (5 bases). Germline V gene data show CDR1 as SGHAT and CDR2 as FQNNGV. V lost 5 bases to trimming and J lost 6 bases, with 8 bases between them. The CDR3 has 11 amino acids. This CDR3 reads CASSPDTEQYF. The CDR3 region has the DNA TGTGCCAGCAGCCCGGACACCGAGCAGTACTTC.

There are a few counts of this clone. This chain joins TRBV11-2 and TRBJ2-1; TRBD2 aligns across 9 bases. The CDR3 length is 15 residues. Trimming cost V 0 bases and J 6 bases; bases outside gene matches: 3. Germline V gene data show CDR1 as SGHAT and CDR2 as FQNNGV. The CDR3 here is CASSLDASGTNEQFF. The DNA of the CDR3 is TGTGCCAGCAGCTTAGATGCTAGCGGGACCAATGAGCAGTTCTTC.

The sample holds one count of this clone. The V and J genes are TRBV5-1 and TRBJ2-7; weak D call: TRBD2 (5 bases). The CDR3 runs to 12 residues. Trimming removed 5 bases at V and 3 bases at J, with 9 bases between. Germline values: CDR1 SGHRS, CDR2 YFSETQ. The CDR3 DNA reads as TGCGCCAGCAGGGCCGAGGGCTACGAGCAGTACTTC. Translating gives CASRAEGYEQYF.

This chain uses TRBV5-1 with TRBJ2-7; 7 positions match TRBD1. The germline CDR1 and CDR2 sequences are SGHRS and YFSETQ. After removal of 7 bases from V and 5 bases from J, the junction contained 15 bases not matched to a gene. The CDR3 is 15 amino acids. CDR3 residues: CASRPGGVEADEQYF. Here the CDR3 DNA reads TGCGCCAGCCGGCCAGGGGGAGTTGAGGCGGACGAGCAGTACTTC.

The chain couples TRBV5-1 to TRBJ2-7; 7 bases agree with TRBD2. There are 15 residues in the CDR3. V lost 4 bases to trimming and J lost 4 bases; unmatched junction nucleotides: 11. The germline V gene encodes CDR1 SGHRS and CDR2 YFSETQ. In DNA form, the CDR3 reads TGCGCCAGCAGCCCTCCCCCTAGCGGTAATTACGAGCAGTACTTC. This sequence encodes CASSPPPSGNYEQYF.

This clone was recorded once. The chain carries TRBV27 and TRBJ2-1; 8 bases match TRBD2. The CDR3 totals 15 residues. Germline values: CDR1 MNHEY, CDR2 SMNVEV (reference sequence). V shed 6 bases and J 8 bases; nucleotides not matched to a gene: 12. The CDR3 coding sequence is TGTGCCAGCAGCGAGCTCTCGGGAGGGCCCCATGAGCAGTTCTTC. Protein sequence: CASSELSGGPHEQFF.

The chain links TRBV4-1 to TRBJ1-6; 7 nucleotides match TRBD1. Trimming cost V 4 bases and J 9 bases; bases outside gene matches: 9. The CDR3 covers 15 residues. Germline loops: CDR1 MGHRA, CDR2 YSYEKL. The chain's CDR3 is CASSPPTGRSSPLHF. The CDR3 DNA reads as TGCGCCAGCAGCCCACCGACAGGGAGGAGTTCACCCCTCCACTTT.

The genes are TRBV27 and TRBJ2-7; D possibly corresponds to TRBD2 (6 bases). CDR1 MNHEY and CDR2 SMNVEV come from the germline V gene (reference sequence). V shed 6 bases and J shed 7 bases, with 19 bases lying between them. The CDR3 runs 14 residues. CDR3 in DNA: TGTGCCAGCAGGATGAACCTCGGGGGTGGGGAGCAGTACTTC. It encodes CASRMNLGGGEQYF.

The CDR3 here is CASSTGTSGSSGQYF. CDR3 DNA: TGTGCCAGCTCAACTGGGACTAGCGGGAGTTCGGGGCAGTACTTC. The chain links TRBV18 to TRBJ2-7, with 14 bases that match TRBD2. The CDR3 sequence is 15 residues long. CDR1 is KGHSH, CDR2 LQKENI, per germline. V was clipped by 5 bases and J by 9 bases; unmatched bases: 9.

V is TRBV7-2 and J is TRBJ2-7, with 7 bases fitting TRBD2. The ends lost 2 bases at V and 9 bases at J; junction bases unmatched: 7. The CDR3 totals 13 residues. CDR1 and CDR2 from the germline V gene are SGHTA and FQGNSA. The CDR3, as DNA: TGTGCCAGCAGCTTACAGCGGGATTCTTTGCAGTACTTC. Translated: CASSLQRDSLQYF.

The CDR3 DNA is TGCGCCAGCAGCCCGCTGGACAGGAACACTGAAGCTTTCTTT. It translates to CASSPLDRNTEAFF. The chain recombines TRBV5-1 with TRBJ1-1; tentative D call: TRBD1 (6 bases). V lost 4 bases and J lost 1, with 11 bases in between. Looked up from germline, CDR1 is SGHRS and CDR2 is YFSETQ. The CDR3 has 14 amino acids.

The CDR3, as DNA: TGTGCCAGCAGCGGAGGAGGGAATTATGGCTACACCTTC. Translation gives CASSGGGNYGYTF. This rearrangement joins TRBV7-9 to TRBJ1-2; D not resolved. The CDR3 covers 13 residues. Germline CDR1 is SEHNR and CDR2 is FQNEAQ (reference sequence). V lost 5 bases and J 5 bases, leaving 12 bases between the germline ends.

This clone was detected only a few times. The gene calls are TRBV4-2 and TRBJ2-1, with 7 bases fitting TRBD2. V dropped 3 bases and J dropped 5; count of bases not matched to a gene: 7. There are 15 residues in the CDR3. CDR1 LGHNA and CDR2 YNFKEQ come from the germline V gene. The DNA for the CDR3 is TGTGCCAGCAGCCAGGGGAGCGGGGTTCACAATGAGCAGTTCTTC. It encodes CASSQGSGVHNEQFF.